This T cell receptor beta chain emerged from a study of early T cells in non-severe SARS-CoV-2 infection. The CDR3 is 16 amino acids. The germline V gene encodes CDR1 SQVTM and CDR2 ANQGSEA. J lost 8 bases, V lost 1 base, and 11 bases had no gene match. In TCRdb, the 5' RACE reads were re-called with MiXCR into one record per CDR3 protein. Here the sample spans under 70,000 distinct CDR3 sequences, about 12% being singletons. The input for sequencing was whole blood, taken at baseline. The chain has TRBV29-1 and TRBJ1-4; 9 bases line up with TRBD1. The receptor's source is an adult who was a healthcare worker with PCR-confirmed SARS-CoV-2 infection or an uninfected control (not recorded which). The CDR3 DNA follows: TGCAGCGTTGAAGCCCGCTCGGACAGGGGAAAGGAAAAACTGTTTTTT. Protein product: CSVEARSDRGKEKLFF.